This is a list of T cell receptor beta chains from one sample in a study of T cell responses to AZD1222 COVID-19 vaccine. Measured with immunoSEQ multiplex PCR; TCRdb has only the in-frame clones, and not every one. The sample lists some 140,000 clones, 92% occurring once. The source was peripheral blood, collected on day 0 of AZD1222 vaccination. The receptors shown here come from an adult in good health. Each CDR3 is given with its conserved first and last residue. Each record gives: clone size, J gene, V gene, D gene, CDR3 DNA, CDR3 protein. A D gene is named only where the DNA matches it firmly. Clone sizes are given selectively: once, few, many, or a class where the clone is expanded.

>-|TRBJ1-1|TRBV5-4|TRBD1
TGTGCCAGCAGCCGAAAGGACAGGGGCCTTAACACTGAAGCTTTCTTT
CASSRKDRGLNTEAFF
>-|TRBJ2-7|TRBV3-1/TRBV3-2|-
TGTGCCAGCAGCCCATACTTGACAGGTAGCCACGAGCAGTACTTC
CASSPYLTGSHEQYF
>-|TRBJ2-7|TRBV5-1|TRBD1
TGCGCCAGCAGCCCGGGACAGGACCAATCCTCCTACGAGCAGTACTTC
CASSPGQDQSSYEQYF
>-|TRBJ1-5|TRBV5-6|-
TGTGCCAGCAGCGTCATTGCCAACAATCAGCCCCAGCATTTT
CASSVIANNQPQHF
>-|TRBJ2-7|TRBV11-2|-
TGTGCCAGCAGCATGACTACTACCTACGAGCAGTACTTC
CASSMTTTYEQYF
>-|TRBJ1-6|TRBV2|-
TGTGCCAGCAGTGAGGGGTATAATTCACCCCTCCACTTT
CASSEGYNSPLHF
>once|TRBJ1-1|TRBV2|-
TGTGCCAGCAGCTTACAGGGAAGTAAGTACACTGAAGCTTTCTTT
CASSLQGSKYTEAFF
>-|TRBJ2-7|TRBV28|TRBD2
TGTGCCAGCAGTCCCTATGGGCGGGGGATGAACGAGCAGTACTTC
CASSPYGRGMNEQYF
>few|TRBJ2-1|TRBV7-6|TRBD1
TGTGCCAGCAGCTTAGGACAGGGGGGGTGGCACAATGAGCAGTTCTTC
CASSLGQGGWHNEQFF
>once|TRBJ1-2|TRBV6-2/TRBV6-3|-
TGTGCCAGCAGTTATGGCAGGGCGTATGGCTACACCTTC
CASSYGRAYGYTF
>once|TRBJ1-1|TRBV14|-
TGTGCCAGCAGCCAAGTGACCCCCGGGGGCACTGAAGCTTTCTTT
CASSQVTPGGTEAFF
>-|TRBJ2-3|TRBV7-9|-
TGTGCCAGCAGCTCCCAGCTTGAGGCGCGGGATACGCAGTATTTT
CASSSQLEARDTQYF
>-|TRBJ1-3|TRBV7-6|-
TGTGCCAGCAGCTTAGGAATGAGAAGCTCTGGAAACACCATATATTTT
CASSLGMRSSGNTIYF
>-|TRBJ2-3|TRBV10-1|-
TGCGCCAGCAGTGAGTCGAAAGGGGGCACAGATACGCAGTATTTT
CASSESKGGTDTQYF
>-|TRBJ2-7|TRBV5-1|TRBD1
TGCGCCAGCAGCTCGACCGCCGGGACAGGGTATTACGAGCAGTACTTC
CASSSTAGTGYYEQYF
>once|TRBJ1-4|TRBV4-2|-
TGTGCCAGCAGCCAAGCTCAGGGGAATGAAAAACTGTTTTTT
CASSQAQGNEKLFF
>-|TRBJ2-6|TRBV5-6|-
TGTGCCAGCAGCTTGGTATCAGTGGGGCGATCTGGGGCCAACGTCCTGACTTTC
CASSLVSVGRSGANVLTF
>-|TRBJ1-5|TRBV27|-
TGTGCCAGCAGTTTTAGGGGGACTAGCGGAAATCAGCCCCAGCATTTT
CASSFRGTSGNQPQHF
>-|TRBJ2-3|TRBV10-3|TRBD1
TGTGCCGTTCAGGGGGCCAGGGCAGATACGCAGTATTTT
CAVQGARADTQYF
>-|TRBJ1-1|TRBV7-9|-
TGTGCCAGCAGCTTAGGGGGTGAAGCTTTCTTT
CASSLGGEAFF
>-|TRBJ1-3|TRBV7-9|-
TGTGCCAGCAGCTTATCGTCGGGAGGAAACACCATATATTTT
CASSLSSGGNTIYF
>-|TRBJ1-6|TRBV5-1|TRBD1
TGCGCCAGCAGCGGGACAGGGGGCAGGTCACCCCTCCACTTT
CASSGTGGRSPLHF
>-|TRBJ2-1|TRBV7-2|TRBD1
TGTGCCAGCGTACTTGTGGGGCAGGGGGCGAATGAGCAGTTCTTC
CASVLVGQGANEQFF
>-|TRBJ1-1|TRBV11-2|-
TGTGCCAGCAGCTCCCCAGGGCGGACTGAAGCTTTCTTT
CASSSPGRTEAFF
>-|TRBJ1-1|TRBV18|-
TGTGCCAGCTCACCACCGCGGGTTGGGAACACTGAAGCTTTCTTT
CASSPPRVGNTEAFF
>few|TRBJ2-5|TRBV5-4|TRBD1
TGTGCCAGCCAGTTCTGGACAGGGGGCGGAGAGACCCAGTACTTC
CASQFWTGGGETQYF
>-|TRBJ1-2|TRBV3-1/TRBV3-2|TRBD1
TGTGCCAGCAGCCAAGATACAGGGGGAAACTATGGCTACACCTTC
CASSQDTGGNYGYTF
>-|TRBJ1-1|TRBV29-1|-
TGCAGCGTCTACAGGGCCACCAACACTGAAGCTTTCTTT
CSVYRATNTEAFF
>-|TRBJ2-7|TRBV14|-
TGTGCCAGCAGCCTGGGCCAGGGTCCCTACGAGCAGTACTTC
CASSLGQGPYEQYF
>-|TRBJ1-2|TRBV11-2|-
TGTGCCAGCAGCCTCGGACAGAACTATGGCTACACCTTC
CASSLGQNYGYTF
>few|TRBJ2-7|TRBV4-3|TRBD1
TGCGCCAGCAGCCAAGATCATAAGATGACAGGGGGCCACGAGCAGTACTTC
CASSQDHKMTGGHEQYF
>-|TRBJ2-1|TRBV7-2|TRBD1
TGTGCCAGCAGCGTGACAGGGTCGGACAATGAGCAGTTCTTC
CASSVTGSDNEQFF
>once|TRBJ1-1|TRBV3-1/TRBV3-2|-
TGTGCCAGCAGCACGCGACAGAACACTGAAGCTTTCTTT
CASSTRQNTEAFF
>once|TRBJ1-3|TRBV2|TRBD1
TGTGCCAGCAGCGAGGACAGGGGCTCTGGAAACACCATATATTTT
CASSEDRGSGNTIYF
>-|TRBJ2-5|TRBV19|-
TGTGCCAGTAGTCAATGGGCGGCAGACCAAGAGACCCAGTACTTC
CASSQWAADQETQYF
>-|TRBJ2-2|TRBV6-5|-
TGTGCCAGCAGTTACTGGACTGACAACACCGGGGAGCTGTTTTTT
CASSYWTDNTGELFF
>-|TRBJ2-1|TRBV19|TRBD2
TGTGCCAGTTTCACCGGGACTAGCGGGCCCCTTAATGAGCAGTTCTTC
CASFTGTSGPLNEQFF
>-|TRBJ1-2|TRBV30|-
TGTGCCTGGAGTGCTAGTCTAGGGAACCATGGCTACACCTTC
CAWSASLGNHGYTF
>-|TRBJ2-3|TRBV7-3|TRBD2
TGTGCCAGCAGCTTCGCGGGGGGCACAGGGGATACGCAGTATTTT
CASSFAGGTGDTQYF
>-|TRBJ1-2|TRBV18|-
TGTGCCAGCTCACCACCCGACAACAGGGATGGCTACACCTTC
CASSPPDNRDGYTF
>-|TRBJ2-7|TRBV6-2/TRBV6-3|TRBD2
TGTGCCAGCAGTTATCGCCTAGCGGGGGCCTCCTACGAGCAGTACTTC
CASSYRLAGASYEQYF
>-|TRBJ1-5|TRBV1|-
TGCACCAGCCGTCAGCCCCAGCATTTT
CTSRQPQHF
>-|TRBJ2-7|TRBV28|TRBD2
TGTGCCAGCAGCTTACTAGCGCGGGAGCAGTACTTC
CASSLLAREQYF
>-|TRBJ2-1|TRBV18|-
TGTGCCAGCTCACCCAGGGCGGGAAATGAGCAGTTCTTC
CASSPRAGNEQFF
>-|TRBJ1-1|TRBV18|-
TGTGCCAGCTCACCCGTGCAGGAAAACACTGAAGCTTTCTTT
CASSPVQENTEAFF
>-|TRBJ2-1|TRBV28|TRBD1
TGTGCCAGCAGATCAGGACAGGGGGAGTCTTACAATGAGCAGTTCTTC
CASRSGQGESYNEQFF
>-|TRBJ2-2|TRBV4-2|-
TGTGCCAGCAGCCAAGATGGCGCCGTCGAGGGTTCAGCCGGGGAGCTGTTTTTT
CASSQDGAVEGSAGELFF
>once|TRBJ2-2|TRBV12-5|-
TGTGCTAGTGGTTTGGTAGGAGGGAAGAACACCGGGGAGCTGTTTTTT
CASGLVGGKNTGELFF
>-|TRBJ1-2|TRBV19|-
TGTGCCAGTACCGACCTCAGCTACTATGGCTACACCTTC
CASTDLSYYGYTF
>-|TRBJ1-2|TRBV5-4|TRBD1
TGTGCCAGCAGCCCTACAGGGGGTGGTCTCTATGGCTACACCTTC
CASSPTGGGLYGYTF
>-|TRBJ2-4|TRBV30|-
TGTGCCTGGGGTTTTGATGACATTCAGTACTTC
CAWGFDDIQYF